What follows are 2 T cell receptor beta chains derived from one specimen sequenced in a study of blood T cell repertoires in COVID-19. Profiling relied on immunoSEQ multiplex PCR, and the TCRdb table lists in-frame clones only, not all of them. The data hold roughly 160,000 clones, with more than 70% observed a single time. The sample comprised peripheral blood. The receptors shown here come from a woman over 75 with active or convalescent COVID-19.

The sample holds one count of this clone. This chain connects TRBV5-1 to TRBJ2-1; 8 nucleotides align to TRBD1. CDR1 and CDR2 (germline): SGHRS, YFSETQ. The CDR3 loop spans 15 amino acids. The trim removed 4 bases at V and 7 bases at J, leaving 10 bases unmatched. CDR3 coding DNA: TGCGCCAGCAGCCAAGGACAGGGAAGTGGAAATGAGCAGTTCTTC. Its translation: CASSQGQGSGNEQFF. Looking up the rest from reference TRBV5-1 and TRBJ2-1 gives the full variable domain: KAGVTQTPRYLIKTRGQQVTLSCSPISGHRSVSWYQQTPGQGLQFLFEYFSETQRNKGNFPGRFSGRQFSNSRSEMNVSTLELGDSALYLCASSQGQGSGNEQFFGPGTRLTVL.

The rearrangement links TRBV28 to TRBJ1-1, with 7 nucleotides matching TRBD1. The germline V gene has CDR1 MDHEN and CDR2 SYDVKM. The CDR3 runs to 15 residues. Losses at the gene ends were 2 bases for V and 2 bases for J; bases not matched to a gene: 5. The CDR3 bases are TGTGCCAGCAGTTTAACGGGGACAGCAAACACTGAAGCTTTCTTT. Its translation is CASSLTGTANTEAFF.